The present T cell receptor (beta chain) was sequenced within a study of shared clonotypes between healthy human individuals. CDR1 and CDR2 (germline): SGHRS, YFSETQ. V shed 1 base and J 7 bases; nucleotides not matched to a gene: 5. The CDR3 runs to 16 residues. Assay: immunoSEQ multiplex PCR; the TCRdb copy retains only in-frame clones and omits some. The table lists approximately 530,000 clones, 90% to 96% of them singletons. Sequences were obtained from naive CD4+ T cells sorted from blood. Documented subset: CD45RA+ positively selected. The TCR sequence derives from a woman aged 25 to 39 in good health. V and J are TRBV5-1 and TRBJ2-3; 14 nucleotides match TRBD2. Here the CDR3 DNA reads TGCGCCAGCAGCTTGCCTGGACTAGCGGGAGGCCATACGCAGTATTTT. Its translation is CASSLPGLAGGHTQYF.